This entry is about one TCR beta chain. Its antigen is unknown. These data come from a study of monozygotic twins with inflammatory bowel disease. Each CDR3 protein gets one entry in TCRdb, which reprocessed the 5' RACE reads and gives no DNA. Here the sample table reports approximately 400,000 distinct CDR3 sequences. CDR1 MGHRA and CDR2 YSYEKL come from the germline V gene. CDR3 length: 15 residues. Study-wide results and caveats: Whereas healthy co-twins had higher TCRbeta diversity (inverse Simpson), IBD patients had lower diversity.

The specimen was blood. V gene TRBV4-1 combines with J gene TRBJ2-5; the D call of TRBD1 rests on TCRdb alone, since no DNA is present to check it. The sequence derives from a human donor with ulcerative colitis or Crohn's disease, or a healthy co-twin of an affected twin (not recorded which). The CDR3 spells CASSQLGGHQETQYF.